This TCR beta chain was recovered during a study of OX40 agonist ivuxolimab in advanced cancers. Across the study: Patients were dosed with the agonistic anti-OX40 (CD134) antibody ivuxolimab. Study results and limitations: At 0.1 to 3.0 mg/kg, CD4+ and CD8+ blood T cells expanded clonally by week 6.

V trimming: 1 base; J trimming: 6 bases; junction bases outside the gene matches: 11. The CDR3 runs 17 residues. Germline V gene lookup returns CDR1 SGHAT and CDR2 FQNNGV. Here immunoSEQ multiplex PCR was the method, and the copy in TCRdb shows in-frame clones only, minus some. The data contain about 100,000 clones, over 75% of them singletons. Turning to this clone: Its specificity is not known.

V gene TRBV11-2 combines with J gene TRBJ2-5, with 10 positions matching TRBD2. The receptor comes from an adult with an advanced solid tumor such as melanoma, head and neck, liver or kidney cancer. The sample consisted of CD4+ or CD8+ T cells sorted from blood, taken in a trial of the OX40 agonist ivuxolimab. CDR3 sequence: CASSLGASGSGTKTQYF. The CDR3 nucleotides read TGTGCCAGCAGCTTAGGGGCTAGCGGGAGCGGGACGAAGACCCAGTACTTC.